The 3 T cell receptor beta chains below all came from one sample that was sequenced in a study of radiotherapy plus CTLA-4 blockade in lung cancer (dated by TCRdb to between 2018 and 2020). To prepare the library, the immunoSEQ multiplex PCR assay was applied. TCRdb carries this immuneACCESS record with in-frame sequences only. Its versions omit some clonotypes, under half of them owing to an unresolved V gene in the studies checked, with the rest unexplained. The sample table records approximately 94,000 clones; approximately 82% of these occur just once. Of the sample, roughly 26% falls within the top ten clones. Sample: peripheral blood, taken from a patient treated with radiotherapy plus ipilimumab. The receptors were sampled from a human donor with non-small cell lung cancer that progressed on radiotherapy plus ipilimumab.

The chain combines TRBV2 with TRBJ2-7; no clear D. Germline V gene lookup returns CDR1 SNHLY and CDR2 FYNNEI. This CDR3 region has 13 residues. Trimming removed 5 bases at V and 2 bases at J, with 10 bases between. CDR3 in amino acids: CASSKSDAYEQYF. The CDR3 nucleotides are TGTGCCAGCAGTAAATCTGACGCCTACGAGCAGTACTTC.

The CDR3 protein is CATSTGTTNYGYTF. CDR3 sequence (DNA): TGTGCCACCAGCACAGGCACCACTAACTATGGCTACACCTTC. The rearrangement links TRBV15 to TRBJ1-2; D remains ambiguous. Trimming pared 4 bases from V and 0 bases from J, leaving 9 bases between. This CDR3 contains 14 residues. The V gene's germline CDR1 is LNHNV and CDR2 YYDKDF (reference sequence).

The rearrangement links TRBV30 to TRBJ2-1; D gene unclear. V lost 0 bases and J 3 bases, leaving 6 bases between the germline ends. Germline CDR1 and CDR2: GTSNPN and SVGIG (reference sequence). This CDR3 contains 13 residues. In DNA, the CDR3 is TGTGCCTGGAGTGTACCGGTCTACAATGAGCAGTTCTTC. It yields the protein CAWSVPVYNEQFF.